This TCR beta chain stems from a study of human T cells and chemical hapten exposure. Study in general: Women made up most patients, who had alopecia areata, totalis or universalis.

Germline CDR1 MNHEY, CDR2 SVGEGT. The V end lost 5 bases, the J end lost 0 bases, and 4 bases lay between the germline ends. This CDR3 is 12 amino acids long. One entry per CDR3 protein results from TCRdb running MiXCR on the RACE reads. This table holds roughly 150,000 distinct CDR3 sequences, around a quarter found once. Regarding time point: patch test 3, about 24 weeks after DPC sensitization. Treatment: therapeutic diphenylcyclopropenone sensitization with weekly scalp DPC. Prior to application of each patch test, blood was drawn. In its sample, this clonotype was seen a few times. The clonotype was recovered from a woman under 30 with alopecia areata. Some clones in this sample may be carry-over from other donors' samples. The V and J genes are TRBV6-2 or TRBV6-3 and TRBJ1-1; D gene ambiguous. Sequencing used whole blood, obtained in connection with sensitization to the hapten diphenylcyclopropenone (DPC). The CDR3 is CASSRMNTEAFF. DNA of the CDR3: TGTGCCAGCAGTCGGATGAACACTGAAGCTTTCTTT.